A selection of T cell receptor beta chains follows, all from one sample in a study of response to subunit inactivated influenza vaccine. TCRdb analysed the RT-PCR reads with MiXCR anew, one entry per CDR3 protein. This table holds approximately 730,000 distinct CDR3 sequences, roughly 14% found once. The sample was PBMCs from blood, taken approximately 15 days before vaccination. The receptor source for this set is a man aged 45 to 65 who received an inactivated influenza vaccine. Each CDR3 is given with its conserved first and last residue. Fields, in order: CDR3 length, clone size, V gene, J gene, D gene, CDR3 protein, CDR3 DNA. A D gene is named only where the DNA matches it firmly. Part of the rows lack a size; the others show once, few, many or a class for expanded clones.

17	-	TRBV6-5	TRBJ2-5	TRBD2	CASSYVGSGGAGETQYF	TGTGCCAGCAGTTACGTCGGTAGCGGGGGGGCCGGAGAGACCCAGTACTTC
15	few	TRBV6-5	TRBJ1-3	-	CASTLGRGPGNTIYF	TGTGCCAGCACTTTAGGCAGAGGGCCTGGAAACACCATATATTTT
13	few	TRBV12-3/TRBV12-4	TRBJ2-7	-	CASRQGLGAEQYF	TGTGCCAGCAGGCAGGGTCTGGGGGCCGAGCAGTACTTC
16	-	TRBV11-2	TRBJ2-5	-	CASSLVSPGIGETQYF	TGTGCCAGCAGCTTAGTCTCCCCAGGGATTGGCGAGACCCAGTACTTC
18	few	TRBV20-1	TRBJ1-6	-	CSASRSDYRVRTNSPLHF	TGCAGTGCTAGCAGGTCGGACTACAGGGTTCGCACAAATTCACCCCTCCACTTT
13	-	TRBV20-1	TRBJ2-5	-	CSASLGVQETQYF	TGCAGTGCTAGTCTCGGGGTACAAGAGACCCAGTACTTC
14	-	TRBV2	TRBJ1-1	TRBD1	CASTGGTGDTEAFF	TGTGCCAGCACAGGGGGCACAGGGGACACTGAAGCTTTCTTT
15	-	TRBV14	TRBJ1-2	TRBD1	CASSQEQGAWYGYTF	TGTGCCAGCAGCCAAGAACAGGGGGCATGGTATGGCTACACCTTC
12	many	TRBV12-3/TRBV12-4	TRBJ2-1	-	CASSPGVREQFF	TGTGCCAGCAGTCCAGGGGTTCGGGAGCAGTTCTTC
13	few	TRBV20-1	TRBJ1-1	-	CSAPDTRNTEAFF	TGCAGTGCTCCCGACACCAGGAACACTGAAGCTTTCTTT
15	-	TRBV18	TRBJ2-1	TRBD1	CASSPLRGTVNEQFF	TGTGCCAGCTCACCATTAAGGGGGACAGTAAATGAGCAGTTCTTC
16	many	TRBV9	TRBJ2-5	-	CASSPLTGGRGETQYF	TGTGCCAGCAGCCCCCTAACGGGGGGCCGAGGAGAGACCCAGTACTTC
14	-	TRBV7-2	TRBJ1-1	TRBD1	CASEDRVGFPEAFF	TGTGCCAGCGAGGACAGGGTAGGGTTCCCTGAAGCTTTCTTT
17	-	TRBV12-3/TRBV12-4	TRBJ2-3	TRBD2	CASSPGTSGSVSDTQYF	TGTGCCAGCAGTCCCGGGACTAGCGGGAGCGTCTCAGATACGCAGTATTTT
16	-	TRBV4-1	TRBJ2-5	TRBD2	CASSQHPGLAGETQYF	TGCGCCAGCAGCCAACACCCGGGACTAGCTGGGGAGACCCAGTACTTC
15	many	TRBV5-4	TRBJ2-2	-	CASSPGSRVDRELFF	TGTGCCAGCAGCCCGGGCTCTAGAGTGGACCGGGAGCTGTTTTTT
13	-	TRBV7-9	TRBJ2-3	-	CASTLPSTDTQYF	TGTGCCAGCACCCTTCCTAGCACAGATACGCAGTATTTT
15	-	TRBV7-8	TRBJ1-2	-	CASSLARTSWGGYTF	TGTGCCAGCAGCTTAGCCCGGACCTCATGGGGGGGCTACACCTTC
15	many	TRBV20-1	TRBJ2-7	TRBD1	CSARDVTGVVHEQYF	TGCAGTGCTAGGGACGTGACAGGGGTAGTCCACGAGCAGTACTTC
16	few	TRBV2	TRBJ2-1	-	CASSEKWLRSYNEQFF	TGTGCCAGCAGTGAAAAGTGGCTCCGCTCCTACAATGAGCAGTTCTTC
13	few	TRBV2	TRBJ1-4	TRBD1	CASNRGLDEKLFF	TGTGCCAGCAACAGGGGGCTAGACGAAAAACTGTTTTTT
13	many	TRBV12-3/TRBV12-4	TRBJ1-5	-	CASSFGGGQPQHF	TGTGCCAGCAGTTTCGGGGGAGGTCAGCCCCAGCATTTT
12	-	TRBV3-1	TRBJ1-1	-	CASQGRVTEAFF	TGTGCCAGCCAGGGACGGGTCACTGAAGCTTTCTTT
16	few	TRBV6-2/TRBV6-3	TRBJ2-5	-	CASSHPKGRLQETQYF	TGTGCCAGCAGTCATCCGAAAGGTCGGCTTCAAGAGACCCAGTACTTC
17	-	TRBV6-2/TRBV6-3	TRBJ2-1	TRBD2	CASSPGTSGGTSNEQFF	TGTGCCAGCAGTCCCGGGACTAGCGGGGGGACTTCCAATGAGCAGTTCTTC
14	-	TRBV18	TRBJ2-3	-	CASSFPFQPDTQYF	TGTGCCAGCTCATTCCCGTTCCAGCCAGATACGCAGTATTTT
16	few	TRBV25-1	TRBJ2-3	-	CASSSPAWFGTDTQYF	TGTGCCAGCAGTTCGCCGGCCTGGTTTGGCACAGATACGCAGTATTTT
12	many	TRBV12-3/TRBV12-4	TRBJ2-1	-	CASSPYPNEQFF	TGTGCCAGCAGTCCGTACCCAAATGAGCAGTTCTTC
17	few	TRBV15	TRBJ2-1	-	CATSTPSGARSYNEQFF	TGTGCCACCAGCACCCCGAGTGGGGCACGGTCCTACAATGAGCAGTTCTTC
14	-	TRBV20-1	TRBJ2-7	-	CSASRGPFSYEQYF	TGCAGTGCTAGTCGGGGGCCGTTCTCCTACGAGCAGTACTTC
15	few	TRBV2	TRBJ1-1	-	CASSDLGAGNTEAFF	TGTGCCAGCAGTGACCTTGGGGCGGGGAACACTGAAGCTTTCTTT
16	few	TRBV6-2/TRBV6-3	TRBJ1-5	-	CASSRSSGVFDQPQHF	TGTGCCAGCAGCCGCTCTAGCGGGGTTTTCGATCAGCCCCAGCATTTT
16	-	TRBV9	TRBJ2-2	-	CASSAGGGSPPGELFF	TGTGCCAGCAGCGCCGGTGGGGGGTCCCCCCCCGGGGAGCTGTTTTTT
16	-	TRBV4-1	TRBJ2-3	-	CASSQVVRLSTDTQYF	TGCGCCAGCAGCCAAGTGGTAAGACTCAGCACAGATACGCAGTATTTT
16	-	TRBV5-8	TRBJ2-7	TRBD1	CASSRRTGTGTKEQYF	TGTGCCAGCAGCCGACGGACCGGGACAGGTACAAAGGAGCAGTACTTC
16	once	TRBV5-8	TRBJ2-3	TRBD2	CASSLLASGGADTLYF	TGTGCCAGCAGCCTCCTGGCCAGCGGGGGTGCAGATACGCTGTATTTT
13	-	TRBV6-2/TRBV6-3	TRBJ2-2	-	CASSYEGDGELFF	TGTGCCAGCAGTTACGAGGGAGACGGGGAGCTGTTTTTT
18	few	TRBV3-1	TRBJ2-5	TRBD1	CASSPLGPGTGVGETQYF	TGTGCCAGCAGCCCCTTAGGCCCCGGGACAGGGGTTGGCGAGACCCAGTACTTC
14	-	TRBV25-1	TRBJ2-3	TRBD1	CASSEKGATDTQYF	TGTGCCAGCAGTGAGAAGGGGGCCACAGATACGCAGTATTTT
16	-	TRBV6-1	TRBJ2-6	-	CASSDPHSSGANVLTF	TGTGCCAGCAGTGACCCACACTCCTCTGGGGCCAACGTCCTGACTTTC
17	many	TRBV10-3	TRBJ2-5	TRBD2	CASRPELAGGHQETQYF	TGTGCCTCCCGACCCGAACTAGCGGGGGGGCACCAAGAGACCCAGTACTTC
16	many	TRBV5-1	TRBJ2-5	-	CASSFTNRSPQETQYF	TGCGCCAGCAGCTTCACCAACAGGTCACCACAAGAGACCCAGTACTTC
13	-	TRBV4-3	TRBJ1-4	-	CASSGDDRSQLFF	TGCGCCAGCAGCGGAGACGACAGGAGTCAACTGTTTTTT
13	many	TRBV6-5	TRBJ2-1	-	CASSYDGSNEQFF	TGTGCCAGCAGTTACGACGGGTCCAATGAGCAGTTCTTC
13	-	TRBV5-1	TRBJ2-3	TRBD1	CASSGQGRDTQYF	TGCGCCAGCAGCGGACAGGGAAGGGATACGCAGTATTTT
15	many	TRBV2	TRBJ2-1	-	CASRSRGQGYNEQFF	TGTGCCAGCAGGAGCAGGGGTCAGGGATACAATGAGCAGTTCTTC
13	-	TRBV4-3	TRBJ2-1	-	CASSQAPRSEQFF	TGCGCCAGCAGCCAAGCCCCTAGGTCAGAGCAGTTCTTC
15	-	TRBV6-2/TRBV6-3	TRBJ2-7	-	CASSYDGRGLFEQYF	TGTGCCAGCAGTTACGATGGAAGGGGGTTGTTTGAGCAGTACTTC
17	few	TRBV20-1	TRBJ2-1	-	CSARSRIGGRSYNEQFF	TGCAGTGCTAGATCCCGGATCGGGGGACGCTCCTACAATGAGCAGTTCTTC
14	-	TRBV29-1	TRBJ1-2	-	CSVEDQFLGYGYTF	TGCAGCGTTGAAGATCAATTTCTCGGCTATGGCTACACCTTC
13	few	TRBV5-1	TRBJ2-7	-	CASSSNTATEQYF	TGCGCCAGCAGCAGCAACACGGCGACCGAGCAGTACTTC
15	few	TRBV12-3/TRBV12-4	TRBJ2-7	-	CASSLDGKGRYEQYF	TGTGCCAGCAGTTTAGACGGCAAAGGGAGGTACGAGCAGTACTTC